The 21 T cell receptor beta chains reported below all come from one sample, sequenced in a study of beta chain features in type 1 diabetes. No cognate antigen is known for these TCRs. The investigators reverse transcribed all of the isolated RNA, so they sequenced expressed TCRB transcripts. Libraries were prepared by immunoSEQ multiplex PCR; TCRdb keeps only in-frame clonotypes and omits some of them. Counted here are 400,000 or so clones, roughly 12% occurring once; the ten biggest clones make up about 0.01%. Study-wide results and caveats: Shortening of TCRB CDR3s, moderate but significant, appeared in all four CD4+ subsets of Type 1 diabetes patients.

Sequenced sample: naive CD4+ T cells from blood. The origin of the receptors is a young woman with type 1 diabetes.

The gene calls are TRBV5-6 and TRBJ1-5; the match to TRBD1 covers 8 bases. Germline V gene sequence: CDR1 SGHDT, CDR2 YYEEEE. Trimming at V came to 0 bases and at J to 4 bases, leaving 3 bases not matched to a gene. The CDR3 length is 15 residues. CDR3 DNA: TGTGCCAGCAGCTTGGGGACAGGGTCGAATCAGCCCCAGCATTTT. This gives the protein CASSLGTGSNQPQHF.

The table lists this clone with a count of one. The gene calls are TRBV6-5 and TRBJ2-5, with a weak D call TRBD1 (6 bases). V lost 5 bases, J lost 4 bases, and 17 bases lay in between. This CDR3 contains 15 residues. CDR1 and CDR2 from the germline V gene are MNHEY and SVGAGI. CDR3: CASSQKTGFGETQYF. The DNA for the CDR3 is TGTGCCAGCAGTCAAAAAACAGGGTTCGGAGAGACCCAGTACTTC.

The chain has TRBV11-2 and TRBJ2-1; D gene ambiguous. Germline loops: CDR1 SGHAT, CDR2 FQNNGV. The CDR3 covers 11 residues. V lost 5 bases, J lost 3 bases, and 2 bases lay in between. The CDR3 nucleotides read TGTGCCAGCAGCCACTACAATGAGCAGTTCTTC. The encoded protein is CASSHYNEQFF.

This clone was found a few times. The rearrangement links TRBV4-1 to TRBJ2-1; TRBD2 agrees at 7 bases. V lost 0 bases to trimming and J lost 4 bases; unmatched junction nucleotides: 6. CDR3 size: 16 residues. Looked up from germline, CDR1 is MGHRA and CDR2 is YSYEKL. The CDR3, as DNA: TGCGCCAGCAGCCAAGATTGGGAGGGCCCTTACAATGAGCAGTTCTTC. Amino acid sequence: CASSQDWEGPYNEQFF.

The DNA for the CDR3 is TGTGCCAGCAGCCTCCAGGGGGCTGCGTTCACTGAAGCTTTCTTT. Protein sequence: CASSLQGAAFTEAFF. This chain joins TRBV7-9 and TRBJ1-1, with 8 bases matching TRBD1. Germline CDR1 is SEHNR and CDR2 is FQNEAQ (reference sequence). The CDR3 has 15 residues. J lost 4 bases, V lost 5 bases, and 9 bases had no gene match.

The genes are TRBV2 and TRBJ2-3, with D uncertain. V lost 6 bases and J lost 0, with 13 bases in between. The CDR3 contains 15 residues. CDR1 is SNHLY, CDR2 FYNNEI, per germline. DNA for the CDR3: TGTGCCAGCAGCGGAGTATCCTTCAGCACAGATACGCAGTATTTT. Amino acids: CASSGVSFSTDTQYF.

The chain has TRBV6-5 and TRBJ2-7; TRBD1 might be the D (5 bases). The CDR3 has 14 amino acids. CDR1 MNHEY and CDR2 SVGAGI come from the germline V gene. The V end lost 1 base, the J end lost 3 bases, and 10 bases lay between the germline ends. Written as DNA, the CDR3 is TGTGCCAGCAGTTACTGGGGCAGAGACTACGAGCAGTACTTC. Its translation: CASSYWGRDYEQYF.

This clone was picked up a small number of times. This rearrangement joins TRBV7-9 to TRBJ1-1; 7 nucleotides line up with TRBD1. The J segment lost 0 bases and the V segment lost 0 bases, leaving 4 bases of the junction unmatched. Germline V gene lookup returns CDR1 SEHNR and CDR2 FQNEAQ (reference sequence). The CDR3 has 16 amino acids. The CDR3 coding sequence is TGTGCCAGCAGCTTAGCCCGGACAGGAGTGAACACTGAAGCTTTCTTT. Amino acid sequence: CASSLARTGVNTEAFF.

This clone was observed a few times. CDR3 in DNA: TGCGCCAGCAGCTCGCCGGGACAGGGTAACGAAAAACTGTTTTTT. Amino acid sequence: CASSSPGQGNEKLFF. The chain recombines TRBV5-1 with TRBJ1-4, with 9 bases identical to TRBD1. The J segment lost 8 bases and the V segment lost 3 bases, leaving 8 bases of the junction unmatched. Germline V gives CDR1 SGHRS, CDR2 YFSETQ. This CDR3 region has 15 residues.

The chain combines TRBV19 with TRBJ1-5; D not certain. V shed 3 bases and J shed 1 base, with 7 bases lying between them. Germline-derived CDR1 and CDR2 are LNHDA and SQIVND (reference sequence). The CDR3 totals 14 residues. The CDR3 DNA sequence: TGTGCCAGTAGTATCTCAGTGAGCAATCAGCCCCAGCATTTT. Translated, it gives CASSISVSNQPQHF.

Comment on this clone: This CDR3 is missing its conserved last phenylalanine or tryptophan, likely due to a read error. This sequence joins TRBV14 and TRBJ2-7, with TRBD2 matching 10 bases. The V gene end was trimmed by 4 bases and the J gene end by 5 bases; junction bases not matched to a gene: 17. This CDR3 is built from 18 residues. From germline, CDR1 is SGHDN and CDR2 FVKESK. The CDR3 DNA follows: TGTGCCAGCAGCCCGTCGTTATGGGGAGCGGGGGGGCCACACGAGCAGTACCTC. Its translation: CASSPSLWGAGGPHEQYL.

The chain combines TRBV28 with TRBJ1-2; D is undetermined. V lost 2 bases to trimming and J lost 9 bases, with 16 bases between them. From germline, CDR1 is MDHEN and CDR2 SYDVKM. CDR3 length equals 14 residues. The chain's CDR3 is CASSLRTGLRSYTF. As DNA, the CDR3 is TGTGCCAGCAGTTTACGAACGGGGTTGAGGAGCTACACCTTC.

The chain joins TRBV6-6 to TRBJ2-7; perhaps TRBD1 as D (5 bases). CDR1 and CDR2 from the germline V gene are MNHNY and SVGAGI (reference sequence). This CDR3 is 13 amino acids long. V was clipped by 6 bases and J by 9 bases, with 18 bases between them. CDR3 in amino acids: CASRDRTGFWQYF. The CDR3 nucleotides read TGTGCCAGCAGGGACCGTACAGGTTTCTGGCAGTACTTC.

In this sample, this clone turned up a few times. The V and J genes are TRBV28 and TRBJ1-2, with 7 positions matching TRBD1. Germline loops: CDR1 MDHEN, CDR2 SYDVKM. This CDR3 contains 13 residues. V was clipped by 3 bases and J by 4 bases; unmatched bases: 2. The CDR3 bases are TGTGCCAGCAGTTTTGGACAGGTCTATGGCTACACCTTC. This codes for CASSFGQVYGYTF.

The chain uses TRBV11-2 and TRBJ2-1; tentative D call: TRBD1 (6 bases). This CDR3 comprises 13 residues. Trimming shortened V by 5 bases and J by 9 bases, and 14 bases separated the two germline ends. Germline lookup yields CDR1 SGHAT and CDR2 FQNNGV. Here the CDR3 DNA reads TGTGCCAGCAGCGTCAACAGGGATGGTGAGCAGTTCTTC. Residues: CASSVNRDGEQFF. Filled out from reference TRBV11-2 and TRBJ2-1, the complete variable domain reads EAGVAQSPRYKIIEKRQSVAFWCNPISGHATLYWYQQILGQGPKLLIQFQNNGVVDDSQLPKDRFSAERLKGVDSTLKIQPAKLEDSAVYLCASSVNRDGEQFFGPGTRLTVL.

This chain joins TRBV2 and TRBJ2-5; D remains unclear. Germline assignment: CDR1 SNHLY and CDR2 FYNNEI. Deletions cut 4 bases from V and 1 base from J, with 7 bases between. CDR3 length equals 13 residues. The CDR3 DNA reads TGTGCCAGCAGTGTACAACCCCAAGAGACCCAGTACTTC. Translation: CASSVQPQETQYF.

This clone showed up just a few times. The chain is built from TRBV7-2 and TRBJ2-7; the D is unclear. V was clipped by 2 bases and J by 3 bases, with 8 bases between them. CDR1 and CDR2 from the germline V gene are SGHTA and FQGNSA. The CDR3 spans 13 residues. The chain's CDR3 is CASSLNPSYEQYF. CDR3 in DNA: TGTGCCAGCAGCTTAAACCCGAGCTACGAGCAGTACTTC. Variable domain in full (rest from reference TRBV7-2 and TRBJ2-7): GAGVSQSPSNKVTEKGKDVELRCDPISGHTALYWYRQSLGQGLEFLIYFQGNSAPDKSGLPSDRFSAERTGGSVSTLTIQRTQQEDSAVYLCASSLNPSYEQYFGPGTRLTVT.

This rearrangement joins TRBV29-1 to TRBJ1-2; possibly TRBD1 for D (5 bases). Trimming cost V 7 bases and J 0 bases, with 21 bases left between them. Germline CDR1 is SQVTM and CDR2 is ANQGSEA. This CDR3 comprises 16 residues. CDR3 nucleotides: TGCAGCGCTAATGACGCGGGGGGGAGCCCTAACTATGGCTACACCTTC. Amino acids: CSANDAGGSPNYGYTF. Variable domain in full (rest from reference TRBV29-1 and TRBJ1-2): SAVISQKPSRDICQRGTSLTIQCQVDSQVTMMFWYRQQPGQSLTLIATANQGSEATYESGFVIDKFPISRPNLTFSTLTVSNMSPEDSSIYLCSANDAGGSPNYGYTFGSGTRLTVV.

As for this clone: Distinct nucleotide sequences in the sample also encode this CDR3. The gene calls are TRBV30 and TRBJ1-5; D gene uncertain. The V end lost 0 bases, the J end lost 5 bases, and 5 bases lay between the germline ends. CDR3 length: 12 residues. Looked up from germline, CDR1 is GTSNPN and CDR2 is SVGIG (reference sequence). CDR3 sequence reads: CAWSVGDQPQHF. The CDR3 DNA reads TGTGCCTGGAGTGTCGGGGATCAGCCCCAGCATTTT.

This rearrangement joins TRBV11-2 to TRBJ2-1, with D possibly being TRBD1 (6 bases). The V gene's germline CDR1 is SGHAT and CDR2 FQNNGV. The CDR3 covers 11 residues. V dropped 8 bases and J dropped 13 bases, with 15 bases sitting between them. The CDR3 sequence is CASSNTGLQFF. For the CDR3, the DNA is TGTGCCAGCTCTAACACAGGGTTACAGTTCTTC.

This clone has a handful of counts. The rearrangement links TRBV5-4 to TRBJ1-2; no firm D call. The V and J ends lost 4 bases and 4 bases respectively, with 11 bases between them. The CDR3 contains 13 residues. Germline V lookup: CDR1 SGHNT, CDR2 YYREEE (reference sequence). CDR3 DNA: TGTGCCAGCAGCCTACATACTATCTATGGCTACACCTTC. It is translated as CASSLHTIYGYTF.